The sequence of this TCR beta chain was determined in a study of cytomegalovirus exposure and HLA in healthy donors. Study-level findings and limits: The listing of 150 to 200 TCR beta chains classed them as cytomegalovirus-associated. In an earlier analysis, productive rearrangement rates for most beta V segments clustered near 87% or 30%.

This CDR3 spans 14 amino acids. The germline V gene encodes CDR1 SGHRS and CDR2 YFSETQ. Trimming removed 4 bases at V and 5 bases at J, with 15 bases between. Each donor's status was that of a healthy bone marrow donor. The study ran its PCR with 60 Vbeta and 13 Jbeta primers. The repertoire was sequenced with immunoSEQ multiplex PCR; TCRdb's copy has only in-frame clones and lacks some. The table has approximately 120,000 clones, approximately 85% seen once. This clone was seen a few times. Its antigen is as yet unknown. The TCR was taken from a woman aged 25 to 39 in good health and CMV-seropositive. Sequenced: PBMCs. The chain carries TRBV5-1 and TRBJ1-1, with D possibly TRBD1 on 6 matching bases. For the CDR3, the DNA is TGCGCCAGCAGCCCTCAGGGGTCCCAAACTGAAGCTTTCTTT. Translating it yields CASSPQGSQTEAFF.